The 21 T cell receptor beta chains below were found in one sample sequenced in a study of blood T cell repertoires in COVID-19. Sequencing used immunoSEQ multiplex PCR; TCRdb keeps in-frame clones, though not all of them. The sample holds about 380,000 clones; around 89% are singletons and the top ten take roughly 1.2%. The sample consisted of PBMCs or T cells enriched from blood (not recorded which). The receptor set was obtained from a woman aged 18-30 years who had recovered from COVID-19.

In its sample, this clone was seen many times. This rearrangement joins TRBV5-1 to TRBJ2-7, with TRBD1 matching 9 bases. Per the germline V gene, CDR1 is SGHRS and CDR2 is YFSETQ. J gave up 6 bases and V 4 bases, and 11 bases lay outside the gene matches. This CDR3 spans 15 amino acids. CDR3 loop: CASSQQGAQGAEQYF. The DNA of the CDR3 is TGCGCCAGCAGCCAACAAGGTGCACAGGGGGCCGAGCAGTACTTC.

The chain recombines TRBV14 with TRBJ2-7; D is perhaps TRBD1 (6 bases). Per germline, CDR1 SGHDN and CDR2 FVKESK. The length of the CDR3 is 14 residues. V was pared by 4 bases and J by 2 bases, with 12 bases between. In DNA form, the CDR3 reads TGTGCCAGCAGCCCCTACAGGGCCCCCTACGAGCAGTACTTC. It specifies CASSPYRAPYEQYF. The full variable domain, in which reference TRBV14 and TRBJ2-7 provide the parts outside the CDR3, is EAGVTQFPSHSVIEKGQTVTLRCDPISGHDNLYWYRRVMGKEIKFLLHFVKESKQDESGMPNNRFLAERTGGTYSTLKVQPAELEDSGVYFCASSPYRAPYEQYFGPGTRLTVT.

This sequence joins TRBV5-8 and TRBJ2-5; TRBD1 is a possible D gene (6 bases). The CDR3 has 15 residues. V lost 4 bases, J lost 5 bases, and 18 bases lay in between. Looked up from germline, CDR1 is SGHTS and CDR2 is YDEGEE. CDR3 nucleotides: TGTGCCAGCAGCGGGGGACACTTACATTGGGAGACCCAGTACTTC. Amino acid sequence: CASSGGHLHWETQYF.

The chain joins TRBV4-1 to TRBJ2-7; 8 positions agree with TRBD1. The CDR3 covers 13 residues. Germline assignment: CDR1 MGHRA and CDR2 YSYEKL. V trimming: 6 bases; J trimming: 1 base; junction bases outside the gene matches: 2. The CDR3 reads CASRDRVSYEQYF. CDR3 coding DNA: TGCGCCAGCAGGGACAGGGTTTCCTACGAGCAGTACTTC.

The genes are TRBV19 and TRBJ1-5; TRBD1 matches 8 bases. The CDR3 is 19 residues long. Germline CDR1 is LNHDA and CDR2 is SQIVND (reference sequence). With 2 bases clipped from V and 0 bases from J, the junction kept 12 bases outside the gene matches. CDR3 DNA: TGTGCCAGTAGTATACCCCGGGACAGGAGGGGGTATAGCAATCAGCCCCAGCATTTT. It yields the protein CASSIPRDRRGYSNQPQHF.

This chain uses TRBV29-1 with TRBJ1-2; the D gene is possibly TRBD1 (5 bases). The V gene lost 6 bases and the J gene lost 8 bases, with 13 bases spanning the gap. CDR1 is SQVTM and CDR2 is ANQGSEA in the germline V gene. This CDR3 has 11 residues. The CDR3 nucleotides read TGCAGCGTCCGGGGGGTTGGCGGCTACACCTTC. This gives the protein CSVRGVGGYTF.

This clone showed up just a few times. This rearrangement joins TRBV2 to TRBJ1-1; no clear D. V was pared by 6 bases and J by 7 bases, with 9 bases between. Germline-derived CDR1 and CDR2 are SNHLY and FYNNEI. The CDR3 is 11 amino acids. CDR3 protein: CASRQGGEAFF. Here the CDR3 DNA reads TGTGCCAGCAGGCAAGGAGGTGAAGCTTTCTTT.

This sequence joins TRBV11-2 and TRBJ1-4; D may be TRBD1 (5 bases). Germline values: CDR1 SGHAT, CDR2 FQNNGV. V lost 0 bases, J lost 7 bases, and 21 bases lay in between. The CDR3 sequence is 18 residues long. The CDR3 DNA is TGTGCCAGCAGCTTAGATCTCCAGGGTTACGCTTTTGGTGAAAAACTGTTTTTT. Translation gives CASSLDLQGYAFGEKLFF. Full variable domain (outside the CDR3, taken from reference TRBV11-2 and TRBJ1-4): EAGVAQSPRYKIIEKRQSVAFWCNPISGHATLYWYQQILGQGPKLLIQFQNNGVVDDSQLPKDRFSAERLKGVDSTLKIQPAKLEDSAVYLCASSLDLQGYAFGEKLFFGSGTQLSVL.

This clone has just one count. This rearrangement joins TRBV3-1 (or the pseudogene TRBV3-2) to TRBJ2-7, with TRBD2 matching over 10 bases. The V and J ends lost 6 bases and 5 bases, in that order; junction bases with no gene match: 10. CDR3 length equals 15 residues. Per the germline V gene, CDR1 is LGHDT and CDR2 is YNNKEL (reference sequence). The CDR3 DNA sequence: TGTGCCAGCAGTCCTAATAGCGGGGGGCGGGACGAGCAGTACTTC. Encoded protein: CASSPNSGGRDEQYF.

The chain carries TRBV18 and TRBJ2-1, with 11 nucleotides matching TRBD1. The ends lost 2 bases at V and 4 bases at J; junction bases unmatched: 4. The germline V gene encodes CDR1 KGHSH and CDR2 LQKENI. The CDR3 extends over 16 amino acids. The CDR3 DNA follows: TGTGCCAGCTCACCATGGGGGACAGGGGGTTACAATGAGCAGTTCTTC. This gives the protein CASSPWGTGGYNEQFF. Together with reference TRBV18 and TRBJ2-1, the CDR3 gives the full variable domain: NAGVMQNPRHLVRRRGQEARLRCSPMKGHSHVYWYRQLPEEGLKFMVYLQKENIIDESGMPKERFSAEFPKEGPSILRIQQVVRGDSAAYFCASSPWGTGGYNEQFFGPGTRLTVL.

This clone was observed a single time. The rearrangement joins TRBV29-1 to TRBJ2-3; D is uncertain. V dropped 4 bases and J dropped 0 bases, with 11 bases sitting between them. The length of the CDR3 is 14 residues. The germline V gene encodes CDR1 SQVTM and CDR2 ANQGSEA. The CDR3 DNA follows: TGCAGCGTTGGAGACCCGGTTAGCACAGATACGCAGTATTTT. Its protein product is CSVGDPVSTDTQYF.

The chain recombines TRBV4-3 with TRBJ2-7, with D possibly being TRBD1 (5 bases). CDR3 length: 17 amino acids. The germline V gene encodes CDR1 LGHNA and CDR2 YSLEER. The ends were cut back, 0 bases at V and 3 bases at J, with 18 bases in the middle. The CDR3 coding sequence is TGCGCCAGCAGCCAAGAAAATGGGGCATCCCTCTACTACGAGCAGTACTTC. Translating it yields CASSQENGASLYYEQYF.

The chain has TRBV19 and TRBJ1-6, with TRBD1 identical over 9 bases. The V segment lost 4 bases and the J segment 9 bases; nucleotides outside the gene matches: 10. The CDR3 consists of 16 residues. Germline assignment: CDR1 LNHDA and CDR2 SQIVND (reference sequence). The CDR3 DNA is TGTGCCAGTAGTAATAACCGGGACAGGGACAGTTCACCCCTCCACTTT. It translates to CASSNNRDRDSSPLHF.

V gene TRBV18 combines with J gene TRBJ1-6; D is unresolved. The CDR3 is made up of 16 amino acids. CDR1 is KGHSH, CDR2 LQKENI, per germline. Trimming cost V 3 bases and J 7 bases, with 16 bases left between them. The CDR3 nucleotides read TGTGCCAGCTCACCTCGGAGAGGTGATGGAAATTCACCCCTCCACTTT. It specifies CASSPRRGDGNSPLHF.

The V call is TRBV28, the J call TRBJ1-5; possible D gene TRBD1, 5 bases. Per the germline V gene, CDR1 is MDHEN and CDR2 is SYDVKM. V dropped 6 bases and J dropped 11 bases, with 14 bases sitting between them. The CDR3 spans 12 residues. CDR3 nucleotide sequence: TGTGCCAGCAGCAGACTAGACAGAACCCAGCATTTT. This encodes CASSRLDRTQHF.

Only one count was recorded for this clone. V gene TRBV30 combines with J gene TRBJ2-2; D gene uncertain. The CDR3 has 14 residues. The germline V and J ends were trimmed by 4 bases and 0 bases, with 9 bases remaining between them. Germline V gene sequence: CDR1 GTSNPN, CDR2 SVGIG (reference sequence). The CDR3 loop reads CAWNNIPNTGELFF. In nucleotides, the CDR3 is TGTGCCTGGAATAACATCCCGAACACCGGGGAGCTGTTTTTT.

The chain links TRBV2 to TRBJ2-2; 9 nucleotides align to TRBD1. The CDR3 is 18 residues long. V lost 6 bases to trimming and J lost 4 bases; unmatched junction nucleotides: 15. Germline CDR1 and CDR2: SNHLY and FYNNEI. CDR3 bases: TGTGCCAGCAGCGATGACCTGACAGGGGGTTATCGCACCGGGGAGCTGTTTTTT. Amino acids: CASSDDLTGGYRTGELFF. The full variable domain, rest sourced from reference TRBV2 and TRBJ2-2, is EPEVTQTPSHQVTQMGQEVILRCVPISNHLYFYWYRQILGQKVEFLVSFYNNEISEKSEIFDDQFSVERPDGSNFTLKIRSTKLEDSAMYFCASSDDLTGGYRTGELFFGEGSRLTVL.

This clone showed up just a few times. The rearrangement joins TRBV7-2 to TRBJ2-2, with 10 bases identical to TRBD2. This CDR3 spans 16 amino acids. Unmatched junction bases numbered 6, after V lost 4 bases and J lost 4 bases. Germline lookup yields CDR1 SGHTA and CDR2 FQGNSA. The CDR3 coding sequence is TGTGCCAGCAGCTCGAGACTAGCGGGTGGCACCGGGGAGCTGTTTTTT. It codes for CASSSRLAGGTGELFF.

The J gene is TRBJ1-1, the V gene TRBV2, with D uncertain. V was clipped by 7 bases and J by 1 base, with 22 bases between them. The CDR3 is 17 amino acids. Germline V lookup: CDR1 SNHLY, CDR2 FYNNEI. The CDR3 DNA follows: TGTGCCAGCACATTCAGCCCCCCTGGGAGAGCGAACACTGAAGCTTTCTTT. It translates to CASTFSPPGRANTEAFF.

The V call is TRBV9, the J call TRBJ2-1, with TRBD1 matching over 10 bases. Trimming removed 3 bases from V and 3 bases from J; junction bases left unmatched: 3. The CDR3 spans 15 residues. From germline, CDR1 is SGDLS and CDR2 YYNGEE. The CDR3 bases are TGTGCCAGCAGCGGGGGGACAGGGGACTACAATGAGCAGTTCTTC. Translation gives CASSGGTGDYNEQFF.

This clone has just a few counts. This chain connects TRBV2 to TRBJ1-1; a weak D match, TRBD1 (6 bases). V was clipped by 8 bases and J by 7 bases, with 17 bases between them. The germline CDR1 and CDR2 sequences are SNHLY and FYNNEI. This CDR3 contains 13 residues. The CDR3, as DNA: TGTGCCAGCCACCTGGGGGGGCGGAATGAAGCTTTCTTT. Amino acid sequence: CASHLGGRNEAFF.